The 15 T cell receptor beta chains below come from one sample, sequenced in a study of vaccination effects on CD4 cells after COVID-19. Scientists isolated CD4+ T cells after an approximately 11-day culture period ended. The vaccine given was either BNT162b2 or mRNA-1273, in two doses. Their cognate antigens are unknown. Clones were sequenced by immunoSEQ multiplex PCR, and TCRdb holds only the in-frame ones, with some missing. This sample has more than 60,000 clones, with about 74% found just once. The source material was CD4+ T cells from PBMCs cultured without peptide, sampled after COVID-19 vaccination. The receptors here all came from a human donor who received a COVID-19 vaccine.

This chain joins TRBV4-2 and TRBJ2-3; the D call may be TRBD1 or TRBD2 (5 bases each). This CDR3 is built from 16 residues. Germline loops: CDR1 LGHNA, CDR2 YNFKEQ. V dropped 1 base and J dropped 0 bases, with 11 bases sitting between them. The CDR3 region is CASSQVPGPSTDTQYF. The DNA of the CDR3 is TGTGCCAGCAGCCAAGTTCCGGGGCCGAGCACAGATACGCAGTATTTT.

V usage is TRBV5-1 and J usage is TRBJ2-1; 8 positions agree with TRBD2. With V trimmed by 0 bases and J by 1 base, 9 bases remained unmatched. Germline assignment: CDR1 SGHRS and CDR2 YFSETQ. CDR3 length: 18 amino acids. Written as DNA, the CDR3 is TGCGCCAGCAGCTTGGGGTCTAGCGGGCCTTCTTCCTACAATGAGCAGTTCTTC. It is translated as CASSLGSSGPSSYNEQFF.

The CDR3 coding sequence is TGTGCCAGCAACCCCAGGACAGGGTCTGGCTACACCTTC. Encoded protein: CASNPRTGSGYTF. The rearrangement uses TRBV2 and TRBJ1-2; 8 bases fit TRBD1. The ends lost 7 bases at V and 7 bases at J; junction bases unmatched: 8. Germline V gene sequence: CDR1 SNHLY, CDR2 FYNNEI. The CDR3 runs 13 residues.

The CDR3, as DNA: TGTGCCAGCAGCCAATTAGCCCTTAGGGGTGAAGCTTTCTTT. As protein: CASSQLALRGEAFF. The rearrangement uses TRBV3-1 (or the pseudogene TRBV3-2) and TRBJ1-1; D possibly corresponds to TRBD1 (5 bases). Germline V CDR1 and CDR2: LGHDT, YNNKEL (reference sequence). The V gene lost 2 bases and the J gene lost 7 bases, with 14 bases spanning the gap. The length of the CDR3 is 14 residues.

The chain recombines TRBV4-1 with TRBJ1-1; tentative D call: TRBD1 (6 bases). CDR1 MGHRA and CDR2 YSYEKL come from the germline V gene. This CDR3 has 12 residues. V lost 4 bases and J lost 7, with 10 bases in between. The CDR3 nucleotides are TGCGCCAGCAGCCTGCAACAGGGTGAAGCTTTCTTT. Its protein product is CASSLQQGEAFF.

The J gene is TRBJ1-5, the V gene TRBV3-1 (or the pseudogene TRBV3-2); D uncertain. Trimming pared 1 base from V and 2 bases from J, leaving 6 bases between. CDR1 and CDR2 from the germline V gene are LGHDT and YNNKEL (reference sequence). This CDR3 is 14 amino acids long. CDR3 amino acids: CASSQVFGNQPQHF. The CDR3 DNA reads as TGTGCCAGCAGCCAAGTTTTTGGCAATCAGCCCCAGCATTTT.

The chain has TRBV6-6 and TRBJ1-1; TRBD1 matches at 9 bases. CDR1 and CDR2 from the germline V gene are MNHNY and SVGAGI (reference sequence). J gave up 5 bases and V 4 bases, and 5 bases lay outside the gene matches. The CDR3 runs 14 residues. The CDR3 loop is CASSSTGGRTEAFF. The CDR3 nucleotides read TGTGCCAGCAGTTCGACAGGGGGGAGGACTGAAGCTTTCTTT.

This clone was seen only once. The rearrangement uses TRBV19 and TRBJ2-3, with TRBD2 identical over 11 bases. The germline CDR1 and CDR2 sequences are LNHDA and SQIVND (reference sequence). This CDR3 region has 15 residues. V was clipped by 3 bases and J by 5 bases; unmatched bases: 4. The CDR3 loop is CASSILAGGGDTQYF. The CDR3 nucleotides read TGTGCCAGTAGTATCCTAGCGGGGGGTGGAGATACGCAGTATTTT.

DNA of the CDR3: TGCGCCAGCAAAAGGCACACAGGGGGCGCGAATAATTCACCCCTCCACTTT. It translates to CASKRHTGGANNSPLHF. The chain uses TRBV5-1 and TRBJ1-6, with 9 positions matching TRBD1. The CDR3 loop spans 17 amino acids. V trimming: 6 bases; J trimming: 5 bases; junction bases outside the gene matches: 12. Per germline, CDR1 SGHRS and CDR2 YFSETQ.

This clone was recorded only once. This chain links TRBV5-1 with TRBJ1-1; a possible D gene is TRBD1 (6 bases). The germline gives CDR1 SGHRS, CDR2 YFSETQ. CDR3 length: 14 amino acids. With 0 bases removed from V and 5 bases from J, the gap between germline ends came to 11 bases. In DNA form, the CDR3 reads TGCGCCAGCAGCTTGGATGCAGGGGTTACTGAAGCTTTCTTT. Protein sequence: CASSLDAGVTEAFF.

The V and J genes are TRBV4-1 and TRBJ2-2; 10 positions match TRBD2. This CDR3 has 16 amino acids. Germline V gene lookup returns CDR1 MGHRA and CDR2 YSYEKL. V shed 1 base, J shed 4 bases, and the junction held 3 bases outside the gene matches. CDR3 amino acids: CASSQVQRGGTGELFF. DNA for the CDR3: TGCGCCAGCAGCCAAGTTCAGCGGGGGGGCACCGGGGAGCTGTTTTTT.

This chain connects TRBV7-9 to TRBJ1-5; D is perhaps TRBD1 (5 bases). The CDR3 length is 15 residues. Germline-derived CDR1 and CDR2 are SEHNR and FQNEAQ (reference sequence). V lost 4 bases, J lost 4 bases, and 14 bases lay in between. Here the CDR3 DNA reads TGTGCCAGCAGCTCCGGGGACCGAGGGAATCAGCCCCAGCATTTT. Translating it yields CASSSGDRGNQPQHF.

V gene TRBV5-1 combines with J gene TRBJ2-3; TRBD1 matches 8 bases. The V gene end was trimmed by 4 bases and the J gene end by 0 bases; junction bases not matched to a gene: 4. Germline loops: CDR1 SGHRS, CDR2 YFSETQ. There are 15 residues in the CDR3. The CDR3 coding sequence is TGCGCCAGCAGCGGGGGACAGGCGAGCACAGATACGCAGTATTTT. Encoded protein: CASSGGQASTDTQYF.

The V gene is TRBV6-6, the J gene TRBJ2-2; no clear D gene. Per the germline V gene, CDR1 is MNHNY and CDR2 is SVGAGI (reference sequence). The V end was cut by 8 bases, the J end by 3 bases, with 13 bases between. The length of the CDR3 is 14 residues. CDR3 loop: CASVSPRDTGELFF. The CDR3 DNA reads TGTGCCAGCGTTAGCCCCAGAGACACCGGGGAGCTGTTTTTT.

The chain couples TRBV12-3 or TRBV12-4 to TRBJ1-3; maybe TRBD1 (5 bases). V gave up 6 bases and J gave up 3 bases, with 9 bases separating them. The CDR3 is 13 residues long. The CDR3 coding sequence is TGTGCCAGCAGCTCAGGGTTTGGAAACACCATATATTTT. It codes for CASSSGFGNTIYF.